This T cell receptor (beta chain) was retrieved from a study of neoadjuvant anti-PD-1 for oral cavity cancer. Findings and limits, study-wide: Greater tumor shrinkage accompanied bigger post-treatment sizes of preexisting clones.

Using immunoSEQ multiplex PCR, the repertoire was profiled, and TCRdb retains in-frame clones only, with some absent. Among over 5,500 clones listed, roughly 49% were seen once. These oral cavity squamous cell carcinomas were HPV-negative and locally advanced. This clone occurred a few times. Antigen: not known. This CDR3 comprises 12 residues. V was trimmed by 0 bases and J by 8 bases, leaving 7 bases between them. The germline CDR1 and CDR2 sequences are MNHEY and SVGAGI. Sequences were derived from tumor tissue, sampled before nivolumab (anti-PD-1) treatment. The V gene is TRBV6-5, the J gene TRBJ1-1; D is undetermined. The sequence was obtained from a person aged 35 to 85 with oral cavity squamous cell carcinoma. CDR3 coding DNA: TGTGCCAGCAGTTACTCGAACCGGGAAGCTTTCTTT. It is translated as CASSYSNREAFF.